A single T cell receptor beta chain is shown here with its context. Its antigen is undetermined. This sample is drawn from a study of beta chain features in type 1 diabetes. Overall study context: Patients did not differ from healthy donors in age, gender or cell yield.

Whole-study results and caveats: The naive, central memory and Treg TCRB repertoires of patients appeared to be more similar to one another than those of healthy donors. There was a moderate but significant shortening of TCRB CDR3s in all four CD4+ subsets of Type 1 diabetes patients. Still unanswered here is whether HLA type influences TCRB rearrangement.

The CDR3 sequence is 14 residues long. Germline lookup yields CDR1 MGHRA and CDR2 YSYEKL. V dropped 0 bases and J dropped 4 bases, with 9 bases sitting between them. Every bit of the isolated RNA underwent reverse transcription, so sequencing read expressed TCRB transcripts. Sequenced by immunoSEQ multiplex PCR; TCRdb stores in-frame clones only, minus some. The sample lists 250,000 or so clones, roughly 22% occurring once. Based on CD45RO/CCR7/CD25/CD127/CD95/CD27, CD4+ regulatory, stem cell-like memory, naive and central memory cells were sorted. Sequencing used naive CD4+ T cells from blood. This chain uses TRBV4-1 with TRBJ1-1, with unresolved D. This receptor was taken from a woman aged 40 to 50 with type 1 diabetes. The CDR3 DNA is TGCGCCAGCAGCCAAGATTCGGGTTCCACTGAAGCTTTCTTT. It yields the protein CASSQDSGSTEAFF.